One and the same sample provided the 28 T cell receptor beta chains below, sequenced in a study of response to subunit inactivated influenza vaccine. Each CDR3 protein gets one entry after TCRdb re-called the RT-PCR reads with MiXCR. The data contain about 570,000 distinct CDR3 sequences, over 9.5% of them singletons. The starting material was PBMCs from blood, obtained on the day of vaccination. The source of these receptors is a man aged 50-59 years who received an inactivated influenza vaccine.

This clonotype has more than one count but fewer than ten. The genes are TRBV2 and TRBJ2-3; D ambiguous. Germline CDR1 SNHLY, CDR2 FYNNEI. Trimming took off 6 bases at V and 0 bases at J, with 10 bases between the two ends. The CDR3 covers 14 residues. DNA for the CDR3: TGTGCCAGCAGGGACCACCGGAGCACAGATACGCAGTATTTT. It yields the protein CASRDHRSTDTQYF.

This clonotype turned up a few times. The CDR3 protein is CASSESDPTGELFF. The DNA of the CDR3 is TGCGCCAGCAGTGAGTCTGATCCCACCGGGGAGCTGTTTTTT. The V call is TRBV10-1, the J call TRBJ2-2, with D unresolved. Germline values: CDR1 WNHNN, CDR2 SYGVQD (reference sequence). Trimming removed 0 bases from V and 4 bases from J, with 6 bases in between. CDR3 length: 14 residues.

The chain uses TRBV10-3 and TRBJ1-2, with 9 positions matching TRBD1. Germline loops: CDR1 ENHRY, CDR2 SYGVKD. The CDR3 spans 15 residues. Germline trimming cut 6 bases from V and 0 bases from J; bases unmatched to any gene: 5. CDR3 sequence: CAISPRTGANYGYTF. The CDR3 DNA reads as TGTGCCATCAGCCCCCGGACAGGGGCTAACTATGGCTACACCTTC.

This clonotype has only a few counts. This rearrangement joins TRBV7-2 to TRBJ2-2; 8 positions match TRBD2. This CDR3 has 17 residues. V lost 2 bases to trimming and J lost 6 bases; unmatched junction nucleotides: 11. The germline gives CDR1 SGHTA, CDR2 FQGNSA. The CDR3 sequence: CASSLRVAGILAGELFF. CDR3 coding DNA: TGTGCCAGCAGCTTAAGGGTAGCGGGAATCTTAGCCGGGGAGCTGTTTTTT.

The gene calls are TRBV5-1 and TRBJ1-5, with 9 bases lining up with TRBD1. Germline CDR1 reads SGHRS; CDR2 reads YFSETQ. Trimming cost V 3 bases and J 6 bases; bases outside gene matches: 10. CDR3 length: 16 amino acids. The CDR3 sequence is CASSWWDGDRAQPQHF. The CDR3 coding sequence is TGCGCCAGCAGCTGGTGGGACGGGGACAGGGCTCAGCCCCAGCATTTT.

Remarks on this clonotype: This sequence may be a read error, since a much larger clone differs from it by one base. The chain employs TRBV3-1 and TRBJ2-1; 7 bases line up with TRBD2. From germline, CDR1 is LGHDT and CDR2 YNNKEL (reference sequence). The V gene end was trimmed by 4 bases and the J gene end by 9 bases; junction bases not matched to a gene: 6. The length of the CDR3 is 13 residues. CDR3 region: CASSRYGGVEQFF. As DNA, the CDR3 is TGTGCCAGCAGCCGGTATGGGGGGGTTGAGCAGTTCTTC.

The sample holds many counts of this clonotype. V is TRBV6-4 and J is TRBJ2-2; possibly TRBD2 for D (5 bases). The CDR3 has 14 amino acids. Between the trimmed V and J ends, which lost 6 bases and 2 bases, there was a span of 10 bases. Germline loops: CDR1 MRHNA, CDR2 SNTAGT. The CDR3 region has the DNA TGTGCCAGCAGAGGCGAGGGAAACACCGGGGAGCTGTTTTTT. Its protein product is CASRGEGNTGELFF.

This clonotype was detected ten times or more. For the CDR3, the DNA is TGTGCCAGCAGCGGTCGGCGGGAGGCCCTCAAAGAGGAGCAGTTCTTC. It yields the protein CASSGRREALKEEQFF. This rearrangement joins TRBV7-9 to TRBJ2-1, with 8 positions matching TRBD2. The CDR3 is 16 residues long. Germline CDR1 reads SEHNR; CDR2 reads FQNEAQ (reference sequence). V dropped 5 bases and J dropped 10; count of bases not matched to a gene: 16.

This clonotype was observed a few times. V and J are TRBV29-1 and TRBJ1-2; no definite D call. Germline loops: CDR1 SQVTM, CDR2 ANQGSEA. V lost 4 bases and J lost 4, with 13 bases in between. CDR3 length equals 13 residues. CDR3 nucleotide sequence: TGCAGCGTTGTAATCGGAACGCGCTATGGCTACACCTTC. This translates into CSVVIGTRYGYTF.

This clonotype was seen many times. The rearrangement uses TRBV4-1 and TRBJ1-5, with D tentatively TRBD1 (6 bases). The CDR3 length is 15 residues. Germline loops: CDR1 MGHRA, CDR2 YSYEKL. V dropped 7 bases and J dropped 0 bases, with 13 bases sitting between them. The CDR3 DNA sequence: TGCGCCAGCAAAACAGGGTTCTATAGCAATCAGCCCCAGCATTTT. It codes for CASKTGFYSNQPQHF.

In its sample, this clonotype was seen a few times. This chain links TRBV4-2 with TRBJ2-2; D possibly matches TRBD1 or TRBD2 (6 bases each). V dropped 4 bases and J dropped 2 bases, with 14 bases sitting between them. CDR3 length: 16 residues. The germline V gene has CDR1 LGHNA and CDR2 YNFKEQ. Here the CDR3 DNA reads TGTGCCAGCAGCCTTCGGGGGACACCTAACACCGGGGAGCTGTTTTTT. Its protein is CASSLRGTPNTGELFF.

This clonotype has only a few counts. V and J are TRBV7-2 and TRBJ2-2, with 8 positions matching TRBD2. The CDR3 loop spans 16 amino acids. The junction had 8 bases not matched to a gene; V was cut back by 2 bases and J by 6 bases. CDR1 SGHTA and CDR2 FQGNSA come from the germline V gene. The CDR3 sequence is CASSLNAGGIAGELFF. CDR3 coding DNA: TGTGCCAGCAGCTTAAATGCGGGGGGCATCGCCGGGGAGCTGTTTTTT. Full variable domain (missing parts from reference TRBV7-2 and TRBJ2-2): GAGVSQSPSNKVTEKGKDVELRCDPISGHTALYWYRQSLGQGLEFLIYFQGNSAPDKSGLPSDRFSAERTGGSVSTLTIQRTQQEDSAVYLCASSLNAGGIAGELFFGEGSRLTVL.

There are a few counts of this clonotype. The chain has TRBV20-1 and TRBJ2-5; the match to TRBD1 covers 8 bases. After removal of 5 bases from V and 4 bases from J, the junction contained 12 bases not matched to a gene. Germline assignment: CDR1 DFQATT and CDR2 SNEGSKA (reference sequence). This CDR3 spans 15 amino acids. The CDR3 sequence is CSAPFAGQGGETQYF. The CDR3, as DNA: TGCAGTGCTCCGTTCGCCGGACAGGGTGGAGAGACCCAGTACTTC.

The chain uses TRBV5-1 and TRBJ1-2; no reliable D call. The CDR3 length is 14 residues. Germline loops: CDR1 SGHRS, CDR2 YFSETQ. V was clipped by 1 base and J by 3 bases, with 10 bases between them. CDR3 DNA sequence: TGCGCCAGCAGCTTGTCTCCTGATTACTATGGCTACACCTTC. It yields the protein CASSLSPDYYGYTF.

The V gene is TRBV6-5, the J gene TRBJ2-1; TRBD2 agrees at 10 bases. Germline CDR1 MNHEY, CDR2 SVGAGI. The CDR3 has 18 residues. The J segment lost 5 bases and the V segment lost 0 bases, leaving 10 bases of the junction unmatched. As DNA, the CDR3 is TGTGCCAGCAGTTACTCAATATCGACTAGCGGGTACCACAATGAGCAGTTCTTC. Protein product: CASSYSISTSGYHNEQFF.

The chain is built from TRBV7-2 and TRBJ2-3; the D gene is possibly TRBD2 (7 bases). Germline V lookup: CDR1 SGHTA, CDR2 FQGNSA. The CDR3 consists of 15 residues. Between the trimmed V and J ends, which lost 9 bases and 0 bases, there was a span of 16 bases. CDR3 nucleotides: TGTGCCAGTTTACGAGGGGGGGGTAGCACAGATACGCAGTATTTT. It specifies CASLRGGGSTDTQYF.

V and J are TRBV7-8 and TRBJ2-7; D may be TRBD2 (6 bases). Trimming stripped 1 base from V and 4 bases from J, with 14 bases between. This CDR3 is 15 amino acids long. Germline values: CDR1 SGHVS, CDR2 FQNEAQ. The CDR3 DNA reads as TGTGCCAGCAGCTTAGTAGCGGAGGGAGCATACGAGCAGTACTTC. Translating it yields CASSLVAEGAYEQYF.

This clonotype has more than one count but fewer than ten. This chain joins TRBV29-1 and TRBJ2-6; D uncertain. The germline V and J ends were trimmed by 3 bases and 3 bases, with 6 bases remaining between them. The CDR3 has 13 amino acids. Germline V gene sequence: CDR1 SQVTM, CDR2 ANQGSEA. The CDR3 bases are TGCAGCGTTGAGGGTGTTGGGGCCAACGTCCTGACTTTC. This gives the protein CSVEGVGANVLTF.

This clonotype has only a few counts. The V gene is TRBV5-1, the J gene TRBJ1-1, with 12 bases aligning to TRBD1. Germline-derived CDR1 and CDR2 are SGHRS and YFSETQ. The trim removed 10 bases at V and 3 bases at J, leaving 19 bases unmatched. The CDR3 extends over 18 amino acids. CDR3 nucleotides: TGCGCCGGAGGATGCGCACGGCGGGACAGGGGGCGGGACACTGAAGCTTTCTTT. It encodes CAGGCARRDRGRDTEAFF.

This rearrangement joins TRBV7-6 to TRBJ2-1; maybe TRBD1 (6 bases). Germline V gene lookup returns CDR1 SGHVS and CDR2 FNYEAQ. Trimming removed 4 bases at V and 6 bases at J, with 19 bases between. CDR3 length: 16 amino acids. The CDR3 sequence: CASSSLTGRASNEQFF. Here the CDR3 DNA reads TGTGCCAGCAGCTCGCTGACAGGAAGGGCGTCCAATGAGCAGTTCTTC.

V and J are TRBV25-1 and TRBJ2-1, with TRBD2 identical over 10 bases. Germline V gives CDR1 MGHDK, CDR2 SYGVNS. The CDR3 spans 16 residues. After removal of 5 bases from V and 8 bases from J, the junction contained 12 bases not matched to a gene. CDR3 coding DNA: TGTGCCAGCAGTATGTCTAGCGGGAGTAGTATCGATGAGCAGTTCTTC. Its protein is CASSMSSGSSIDEQFF. Together with reference TRBV25-1 and TRBJ2-1, the CDR3 gives the full variable domain: EADIYQTPRYLVIGTGKKITLECSQTMGHDKMYWYQQDPGMELHLIHYSYGVNSTEKGDLSSESTVSRIRTEHFPLTLESARPSHTSQYLCASSMSSGSSIDEQFFGPGTRLTVL.

This clonotype came up a few times. The rearrangement joins TRBV5-1 to TRBJ2-7; tentative D call: TRBD2 (6 bases). Germline CDR1 and CDR2: SGHRS and YFSETQ. The CDR3 spans 13 residues. Trimming removed 5 bases at V and 3 bases at J, with 12 bases between. The CDR3 DNA sequence: TGCGCCAGCAGGTGGGACTCGAACTACGAGCAGTACTTC. Its translation is CASRWDSNYEQYF. Full variable domain (rest looked up from reference TRBV5-1 and TRBJ2-7): KAGVTQTPRYLIKTRGQQVTLSCSPISGHRSVSWYQQTPGQGLQFLFEYFSETQRNKGNFPGRFSGRQFSNSRSEMNVSTLELGDSALYLCASRWDSNYEQYFGPGTRLTVT.

This sequence joins TRBV2 and TRBJ2-1; D remains unclear. The germline V gene encodes CDR1 SNHLY and CDR2 FYNNEI. The length of the CDR3 is 18 residues. V lost 5 bases and J 0 bases, leaving 20 bases between the germline ends. This CDR3 reads CASSFSRTDGHSYNEQFF. The CDR3 DNA follows: TGTGCCAGCAGTTTTTCACGCACTGACGGGCACTCCTACAATGAGCAGTTCTTC.

J is TRBJ1-2 and V is TRBV7-2; the D gene is possibly TRBD1 (5 bases). CDR3 length: 14 residues. Germline V lookup: CDR1 SGHTA, CDR2 FQGNSA. V was clipped by 1 base and J by 4 bases, with 10 bases between them. CDR3 region: CASSLVGGVYGYTF. CDR3 DNA sequence: TGTGCCAGCAGCTTAGTGGGAGGGGTCTATGGCTACACCTTC.

This clonotype has more than one count but fewer than ten. The chain is built from TRBV15 and TRBJ2-3; 10 bases match TRBD1. J was trimmed by 2 bases and V by 0 bases; bases with no gene match: 11. This CDR3 region has 19 residues. Germline CDR1 and CDR2: LNHNV and YYDKDF (reference sequence). The CDR3 DNA sequence: TGTGCCACCAGCAGAGAGTCTACCCCCGGGACAGGGGACACAGATACGCAGTATTTT. Translation gives CATSRESTPGTGDTDTQYF.

This clonotype was detected ten times or more. The CDR3 protein is CANRDLSGGYTF. In nucleotides, the CDR3 is TGTGCCAACCGGGACCTTTCCGGGGGCTACACCTTC. The rearrangement uses TRBV6-1 and TRBJ1-2; the D gene is possibly TRBD1 (5 bases). The germline V gene encodes CDR1 MNHNS and CDR2 SASEGT. The V end lost 10 bases, the J end lost 8 bases, and 17 bases lay between the germline ends. The CDR3 loop spans 12 amino acids.

The rearrangement joins TRBV7-9 to TRBJ2-1; the D gene could be TRBD1 or TRBD2 (5 bases each). The CDR3 sequence is 13 residues long. The V end was cut by 3 bases, the J end by 11 bases, with 14 bases between. Looked up from germline, CDR1 is SEHNR and CDR2 is FQNEAQ (reference sequence). CDR3 nucleotides: TGTGCCAGCAGCTTGGACCGGGGACGGCAGCAGTTCTTC. This codes for CASSLDRGRQQFF. Full variable domain (missing parts from reference TRBV7-9 and TRBJ2-1): DTGVSQNPRHKITKRGQNVTFRCDPISEHNRLYWYRQTLGQGPEFLTYFQNEAQLEKSRLLSDRFSAERPKGSFSTLEIQRTEQGDSAMYLCASSLDRGRQQFFGPGTRLTVL.

The chain has TRBV6-5 and TRBJ1-6; possibly TRBD1 for D (6 bases). V lost 3 bases and J lost 4, with 16 bases in between. Germline V gene sequence: CDR1 MNHEY, CDR2 SVGAGI. This CDR3 region has 17 residues. CDR3 nucleotide sequence: TGTGCCAGCAGTTATTTGGGGGGCATCAATTATAATTCACCCCTCCACTTT. Translated, it gives CASSYLGGINYNSPLHF.